Below, 5 T cell receptor beta chains from the same sample are listed, as sequenced in a study of CD8+CD57+ T cells in acquired aplastic anemia. TCR beta VDJ combinations and CDR3 sequences were profiled from genomic DNA. A single record per CDR3 protein comes from TCRdb applying MiXCR to the reads. The repertoire holds a few hundred thousand distinct CDR3 sequences, with around 63% as singletons. Sequences were obtained from sorted CD4+, CD8+, or CD8+CD57+ T cells (not recorded which) from PBMCs. The receptors stem from a human donor in good health.

The rearrangement links TRBV7-6 to TRBJ2-7; the D gene is possibly TRBD2 (5 bases). The CDR3 has 14 amino acids. Germline assignment: CDR1 SGHVS and CDR2 FNYEAQ. Trimming stripped 5 bases from V and 6 bases from J, with 17 bases between. The CDR3 loop reads CASSLDGKRVEQYF. CDR3 in DNA: TGTGCCAGCAGCCTCGACGGGAAGAGGGTCGAGCAGTACTTC.

This clonotype was counted once. DNA of the CDR3: TGTGCCAGCAGCCCAAGCGTGGGCAGGGTAAGGACAGATACGCAGTATTTT. This sequence encodes CASSPSVGRVRTDTQYF. The rearrangement uses TRBV5-5 and TRBJ2-3; D is possibly TRBD1 (5 bases). The V and J ends lost 4 bases and 3 bases respectively, with 21 bases between them. Germline V gives CDR1 SGHKS, CDR2 YYEKEE (reference sequence). The CDR3 is 17 amino acids.

This clonotype has just one count. The genes are TRBV10-1 and TRBJ2-7; TRBD1 might be the D (5 bases). Per germline, CDR1 WNHNN and CDR2 SYGVQD (reference sequence). The CDR3 runs to 11 residues. DNA for the CDR3: TGCGCGACCCTTGGGGCGGACGAGCAGTACTTC. It codes for CATLGADEQYF.

Remarks on this clonotype: A much larger clone sits a single nucleotide away, making a read error possible. The V gene is TRBV6-2 or TRBV6-3, the J gene TRBJ2-7, with TRBD2 as a possible D gene (5 bases). Germline V gives CDR1 MNHEY, CDR2 SVGEGT. V was pared by 8 bases and J by 2 bases, with 22 bases between. The CDR3 totals 16 residues. The CDR3: CASSGLSFRGAYEQYF. The CDR3 DNA reads TGTGCCAGCTCCGGGCTTAGTTTTCGGGGAGCCTACGAGCAGTACTTC.

V gene TRBV5-1 combines with J gene TRBJ2-7; no clear D. Germline CDR1 and CDR2: SGHRS and YFSETQ. The CDR3 covers 12 residues. With 4 bases removed from V and 6 bases from J, the gap between germline ends came to 11 bases. DNA for the CDR3: TGCGCCAGCAGCCGATCAGGAGCCGAGCAGTACTTC. Protein product: CASSRSGAEQYF.